Each of the 15 T cell receptor beta chains below was sequenced from the same sample in a study of T-cell memory formation after mild COVID-19. TCRdb processed the 5' RACE reads anew with MiXCR; each CDR3 protein has one entry. Of a few hundred thousand distinct CDR3 sequences listed, about 17% are singletons. Source material: PBMCs or a T cell subset sorted from them (not recorded which). These receptors all stem from a man between 18 and 35 years old who had mild COVID-19 (a few samples of this study predate the infection). Cell type and time point are not known.

This clonotype was seen a handful of times. V and J are TRBV12-3 or TRBV12-4 and TRBJ2-2; D is unclear. The ends were cut back, 3 bases at V and 4 bases at J, with 9 bases in the middle. The CDR3 is 14 amino acids. For the CDR3, the DNA is TGTGCCAGCAGTTTTCTTACAGTCACCGGGGAGCTGTTTTTT. This translates into CASSFLTVTGELFF.

The V gene is TRBV12-3 or TRBV12-4, the J gene TRBJ1-6; 8 bases match TRBD1. V shed 6 bases, J shed 8 bases, and the junction held 3 bases outside the gene matches. The CDR3 totals 13 residues. The CDR3 bases are TGTGCCAGCAGGGAACAGGGGGATTCACCCCTCCACTTT. Protein: CASREQGDSPLHF.

This clonotype was found a few times. This chain uses TRBV6-2 or TRBV6-3 with TRBJ2-7, with 9 bases aligning to TRBD1. V was pared by 8 bases and J by 3 bases, with 11 bases of the junction left unmatched. The CDR3 consists of 15 residues. Germline V gene sequence: CDR1 MNHEY, CDR2 SVGEGT. CDR3 nucleotide sequence: TGTGCCAGCCGTACCGGGACAGGGTTGTTCTACGAGCAGTACGTC. It is translated as CASRTGTGLFYEQYV.

The chain uses TRBV5-4 and TRBJ1-2, with D unclear. The V end lost 6 bases, the J end lost 5 bases, and 14 bases lay between the germline ends. Germline V lookup: CDR1 SGHNT, CDR2 YYREEE (reference sequence). The CDR3 has 13 amino acids. The CDR3 spells CASIKDSRYGYTF. The CDR3 coding sequence is TGTGCCAGCATTAAAGACTCCCGATATGGCTACACCTTC.

The CDR3 region has the DNA TGCAGTGCTGTAACAGGGGACGGGGAGACCCAGTACTTC. Its protein product is CSAVTGDGETQYF. The chain is built from TRBV20-1 and TRBJ2-5, with 7 bases that match TRBD1. The CDR3 runs to 13 residues. V gave up 5 bases and J gave up 5 bases; unmatched junction bases: 8. Germline lookup yields CDR1 DFQATT and CDR2 SNEGSKA (reference sequence).

This clonotype appeared a few times. This chain connects TRBV6-1 to TRBJ2-1; 11 positions agree with TRBD2. Germline-derived CDR1 and CDR2 are MNHNS and SASEGT. CDR3 length: 15 residues. The V and J ends lost 8 bases and 3 bases, in that order; junction bases with no gene match: 6. CDR3 nucleotides: TGTGCCAGCTTCTCCGGGACTAGCGGCTACAATGAGCAGTTCTTC. It encodes CASFSGTSGYNEQFF.

This sequence joins TRBV5-6 and TRBJ2-1; D perhaps matches TRBD2 (6 bases). The CDR3 spans 15 residues. V was shortened by 4 bases and J by 0 bases, with 11 bases between the two germline ends. Germline CDR1 is SGHDT and CDR2 is YYEEEE. The CDR3 DNA follows: TGTGCCAGCAGCCGGGGGTGGCCCTCCTACAATGAGCAGTTCTTC. Encoded protein: CASSRGWPSYNEQFF.

This clonotype has ten or more counts. V gene TRBV5-1 combines with J gene TRBJ1-1, with D hard to call. There are 13 residues in the CDR3. V was shortened by 4 bases and J by 6 bases, with 13 bases between the two germline ends. The germline V gene encodes CDR1 SGHRS and CDR2 YFSETQ. In DNA form, the CDR3 reads TGCGCCAGCAGCGTTACCGGGGATGCTGAAGCTTTCTTT. It yields the protein CASSVTGDAEAFF.

The CDR3 sequence: CSARPGTVSNQPQHF. The CDR3, as DNA: TGCAGTGCTAGACCCGGGACCGTCTCCAATCAGCCCCAGCATTTT. V gene TRBV20-1 combines with J gene TRBJ1-5; D possibly corresponds to TRBD1 (5 bases). Germline CDR1 DFQATT, CDR2 SNEGSKA (reference sequence). The CDR3 sequence is 15 residues long. V lost 2 bases, J lost 3 bases, and 14 bases lay in between.

The J gene is TRBJ2-1, the V gene TRBV12-3 or TRBV12-4; 11 nucleotides match TRBD2. V was pared by 5 bases and J by 5 bases, with 8 bases of the junction left unmatched. The CDR3 spans 16 residues. CDR3 sequence (DNA): TGTGCCAGCAGTCGCACTAGCGGGGGAGCTAACAATGAGCAGTTCTTC. Translation gives CASSRTSGGANNEQFF.

The V and J genes are TRBV4-1 and TRBJ1-1; D gene uncertain. CDR1 and CDR2 from the germline V gene are MGHRA and YSYEKL. This CDR3 is 13 amino acids long. Between the trimmed V and J ends, which lost 0 bases and 6 bases, there was a span of 8 bases. The CDR3: CASSQDPQAEAFF. In nucleotides, the CDR3 is TGCGCCAGCAGCCAAGATCCCCAGGCTGAAGCTTTCTTT.

This clonotype was observed at least ten times. This chain connects TRBV19 to TRBJ2-7, with D possibly TRBD1 on 6 matching bases. The V gene's germline CDR1 is LNHDA and CDR2 SQIVND (reference sequence). The ends were cut back, 4 bases at V and 13 bases at J, with 23 bases in the middle. The CDR3 covers 14 residues. CDR3 residues: CASSTHTPDRRIYF. The CDR3 DNA follows: TGTGCCAGTAGTACACACACCCCGGACAGAAGGATATACTTC.

The table lists this clonotype with many counts. The chain uses TRBV3-1 and TRBJ2-2, with 7 bases that match TRBD1. There are 14 residues in the CDR3. CDR1 and CDR2 (germline): LGHDT, YNNKEL (reference sequence). V gave up 4 bases and J gave up 2 bases; unmatched junction bases: 1. The chain's CDR3 is CASSRDSNTGELFF. CDR3 bases: TGTGCCAGCAGCCGGGACAGTAACACCGGGGAGCTGTTTTTT.

The chain is built from TRBV7-8 and TRBJ2-2; 10 bases align to TRBD1. The V gene's germline CDR1 is SGHVS and CDR2 FQNEAQ. The ends lost 5 bases at V and 7 bases at J; junction bases unmatched: 13. The CDR3 length is 17 residues. CDR3 in DNA: TGTGCCAGCAGCCCGAGGGGGGGACAGGGGATCCACGGGGAGCTGTTTTTT. Residues: CASSPRGGQGIHGELFF.

This clonotype was observed a handful of times. This chain uses TRBV7-2 with TRBJ2-3; D unresolved. Germline CDR1 SGHTA, CDR2 FQGNSA. Trimming left V 6 bases short and J 2 bases short, with 12 bases between. The length of the CDR3 is 14 residues. The CDR3 coding sequence is TGTGCCAGCAGGACACCTAGAGCCACAGATACGCAGTATTTT. Its protein product is CASRTPRATDTQYF.